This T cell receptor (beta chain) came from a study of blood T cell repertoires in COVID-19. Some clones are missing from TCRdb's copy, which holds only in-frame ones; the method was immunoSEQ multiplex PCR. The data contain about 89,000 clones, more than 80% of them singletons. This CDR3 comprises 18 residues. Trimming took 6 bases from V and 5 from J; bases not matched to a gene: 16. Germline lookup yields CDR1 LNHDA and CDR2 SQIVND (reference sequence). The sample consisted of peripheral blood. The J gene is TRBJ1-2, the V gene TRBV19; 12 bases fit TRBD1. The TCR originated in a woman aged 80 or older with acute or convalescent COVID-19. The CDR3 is CASRGTGGTVDLGYGYTF. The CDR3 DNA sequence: TGTGCCAGTAGAGGGACAGGGGGCACAGTGGACCTGGGATATGGCTACACCTTC.